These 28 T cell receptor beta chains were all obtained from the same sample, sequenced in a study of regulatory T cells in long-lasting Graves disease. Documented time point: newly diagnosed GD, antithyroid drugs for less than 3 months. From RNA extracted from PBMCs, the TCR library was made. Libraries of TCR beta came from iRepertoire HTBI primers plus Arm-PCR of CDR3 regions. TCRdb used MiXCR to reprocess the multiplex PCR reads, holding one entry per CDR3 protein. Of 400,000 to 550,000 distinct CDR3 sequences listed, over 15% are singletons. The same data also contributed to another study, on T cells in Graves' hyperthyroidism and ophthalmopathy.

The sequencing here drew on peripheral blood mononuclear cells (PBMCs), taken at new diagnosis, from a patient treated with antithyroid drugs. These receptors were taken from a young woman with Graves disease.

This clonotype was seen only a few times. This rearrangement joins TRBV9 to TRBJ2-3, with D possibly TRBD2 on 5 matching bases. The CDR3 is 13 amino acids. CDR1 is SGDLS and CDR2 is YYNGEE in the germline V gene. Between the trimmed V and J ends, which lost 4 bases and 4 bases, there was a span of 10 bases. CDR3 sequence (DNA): TGTGCCAGCAGCTATGAGGGCCCAGATACGCAGTATTTT. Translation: CASSYEGPDTQYF.

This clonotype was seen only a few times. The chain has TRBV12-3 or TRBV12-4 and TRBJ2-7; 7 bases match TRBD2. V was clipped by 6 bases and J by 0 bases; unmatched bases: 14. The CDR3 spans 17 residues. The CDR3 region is CASSGTWEGRGSYEQYF. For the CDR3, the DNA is TGTGCCAGCAGCGGAACGTGGGAGGGGAGGGGCTCCTACGAGCAGTACTTC.

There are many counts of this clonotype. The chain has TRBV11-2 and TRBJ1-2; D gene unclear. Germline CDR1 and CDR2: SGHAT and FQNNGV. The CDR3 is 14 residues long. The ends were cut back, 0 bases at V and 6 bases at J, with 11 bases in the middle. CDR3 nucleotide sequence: TGTGCCAGCAGCTTAGATCTCCTTAGGGATGGCTACACCTTC. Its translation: CASSLDLLRDGYTF.

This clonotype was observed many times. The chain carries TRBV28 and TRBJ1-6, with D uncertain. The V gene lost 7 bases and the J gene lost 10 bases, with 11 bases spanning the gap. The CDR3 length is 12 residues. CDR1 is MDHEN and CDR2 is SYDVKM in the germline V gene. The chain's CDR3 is CASTMTRSPLHF. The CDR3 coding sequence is TGTGCCAGCACCATGACACGGTCACCCCTCCACTTT.

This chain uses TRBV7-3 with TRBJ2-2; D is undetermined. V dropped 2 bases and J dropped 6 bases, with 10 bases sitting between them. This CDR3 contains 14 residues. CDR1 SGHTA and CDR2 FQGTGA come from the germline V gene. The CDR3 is CASSLGVPPGELFF. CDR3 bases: TGTGCCAGCAGCTTAGGTGTTCCCCCCGGGGAGCTGTTTTTT.

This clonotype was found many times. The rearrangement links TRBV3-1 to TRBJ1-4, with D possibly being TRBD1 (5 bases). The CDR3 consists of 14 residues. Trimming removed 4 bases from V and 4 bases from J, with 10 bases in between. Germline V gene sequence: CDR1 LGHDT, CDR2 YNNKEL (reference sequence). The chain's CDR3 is CASSRFDSNEKLFF. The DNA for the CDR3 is TGTGCCAGCAGCCGCTTTGACAGTAATGAAAAACTGTTTTTT.

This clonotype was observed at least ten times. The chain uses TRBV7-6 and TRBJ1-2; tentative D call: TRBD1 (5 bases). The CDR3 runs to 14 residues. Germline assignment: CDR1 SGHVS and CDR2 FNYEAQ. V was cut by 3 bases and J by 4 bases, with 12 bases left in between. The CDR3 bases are TGTGCCAGCAGCTTGTGGACGGGGCCCTATGGCTACACCTTC. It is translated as CASSLWTGPYGYTF. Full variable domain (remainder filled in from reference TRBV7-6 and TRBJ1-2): GAGVSQSPRYKVTKRGQDVALRCDPISGHVSLYWYRQALGQGPEFLTYFNYEAQQDKSGLPNDRFSAERPEGSISTLTIQRTEQRDSAMYRCASSLWTGPYGYTFGSGTRLTVV.

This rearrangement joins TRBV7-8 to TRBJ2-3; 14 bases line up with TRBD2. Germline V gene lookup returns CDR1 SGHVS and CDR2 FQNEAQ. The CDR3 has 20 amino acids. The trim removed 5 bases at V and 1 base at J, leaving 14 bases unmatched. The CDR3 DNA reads TGTGCCAGCAGCCCCGGGACTAGCGGGAGTCCGAGCTCCGGCACAGATACGCAGTATTTT. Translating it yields CASSPGTSGSPSSGTDTQYF.

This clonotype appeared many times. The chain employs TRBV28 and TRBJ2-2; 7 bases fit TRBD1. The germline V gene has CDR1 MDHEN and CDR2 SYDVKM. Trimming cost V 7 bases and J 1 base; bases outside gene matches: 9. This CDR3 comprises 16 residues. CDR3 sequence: CASNYLGQLNTGELFF. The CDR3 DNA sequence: TGTGCCAGCAACTATTTGGGACAGTTGAACACCGGGGAGCTGTTTTTT.

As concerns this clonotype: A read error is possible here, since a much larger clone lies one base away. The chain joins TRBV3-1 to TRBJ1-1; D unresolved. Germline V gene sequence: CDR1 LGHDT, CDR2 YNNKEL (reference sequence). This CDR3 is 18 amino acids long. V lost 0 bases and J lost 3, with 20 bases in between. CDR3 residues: CASSQDWGFLLSDTEAFF. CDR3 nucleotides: TGTGCCAGCAGCCAAGATTGGGGATTCCTTTTGTCGGACACTGAAGCTTTCTTT.

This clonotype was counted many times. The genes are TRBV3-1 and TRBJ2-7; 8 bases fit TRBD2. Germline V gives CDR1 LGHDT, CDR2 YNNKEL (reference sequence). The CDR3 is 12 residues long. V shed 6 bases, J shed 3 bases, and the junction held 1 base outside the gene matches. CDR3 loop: CASSTSGYEQYF. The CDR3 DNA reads TGTGCCAGCAGTACTAGCGGCTACGAGCAGTACTTC.

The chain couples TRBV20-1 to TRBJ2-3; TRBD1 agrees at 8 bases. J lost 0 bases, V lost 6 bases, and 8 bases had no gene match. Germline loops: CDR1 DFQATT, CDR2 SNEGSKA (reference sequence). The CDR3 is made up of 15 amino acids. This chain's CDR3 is CSARDRLISTDTQYF. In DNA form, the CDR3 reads TGCAGTGCCCGGGACAGGCTCATAAGCACAGATACGCAGTATTTT.

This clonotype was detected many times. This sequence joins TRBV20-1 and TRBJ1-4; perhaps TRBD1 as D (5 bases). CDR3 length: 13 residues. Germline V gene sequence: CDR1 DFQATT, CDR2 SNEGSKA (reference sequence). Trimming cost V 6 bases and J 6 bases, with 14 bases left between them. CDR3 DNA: TGCAGTGCCCCCGACAGTACGGATGAAAAACTGTTTTTT. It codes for CSAPDSTDEKLFF.

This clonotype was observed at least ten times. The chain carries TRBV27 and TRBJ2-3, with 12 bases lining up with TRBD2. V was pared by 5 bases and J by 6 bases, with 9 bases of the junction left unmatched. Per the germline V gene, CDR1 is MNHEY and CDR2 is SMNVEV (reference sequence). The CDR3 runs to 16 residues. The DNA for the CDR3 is TGTGCCAGCAGTACCCAGACTAGCGGGAGTTACGATACGCAGTATTTT. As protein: CASSTQTSGSYDTQYF.

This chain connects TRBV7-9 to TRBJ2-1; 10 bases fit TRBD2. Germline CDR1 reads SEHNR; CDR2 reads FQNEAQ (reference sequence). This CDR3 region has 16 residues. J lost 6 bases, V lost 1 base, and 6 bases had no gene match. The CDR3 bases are TGTGCCAGCAGCTTAGGGGTAGCGGGAGGAACCAATGAGCAGTTCTTC. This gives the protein CASSLGVAGGTNEQFF.

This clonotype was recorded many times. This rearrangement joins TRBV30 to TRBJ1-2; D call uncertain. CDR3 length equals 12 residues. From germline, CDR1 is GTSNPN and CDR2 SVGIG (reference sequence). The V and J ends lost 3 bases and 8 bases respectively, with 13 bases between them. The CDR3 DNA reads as TGTGCCTGGAGCCAAACCGTGGGAGGCTACACCTTC. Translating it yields CAWSQTVGGYTF.

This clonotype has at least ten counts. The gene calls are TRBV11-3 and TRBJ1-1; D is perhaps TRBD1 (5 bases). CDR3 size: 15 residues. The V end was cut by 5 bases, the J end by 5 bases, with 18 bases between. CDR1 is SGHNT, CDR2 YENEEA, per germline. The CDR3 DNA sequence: TGTGCCAGCAGCCGCGGGACCGCAGAAGGGACTGAAGCTTTCTTT. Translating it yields CASSRGTAEGTEAFF.

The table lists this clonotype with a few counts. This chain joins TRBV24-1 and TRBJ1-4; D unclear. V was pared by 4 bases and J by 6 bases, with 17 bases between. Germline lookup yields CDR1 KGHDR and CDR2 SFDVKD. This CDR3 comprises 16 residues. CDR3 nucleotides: TGTGCCACCAGTGAGGGAATCGGGATGCGAGATGAAAAACTGTTTTTT. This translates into CATSEGIGMRDEKLFF.

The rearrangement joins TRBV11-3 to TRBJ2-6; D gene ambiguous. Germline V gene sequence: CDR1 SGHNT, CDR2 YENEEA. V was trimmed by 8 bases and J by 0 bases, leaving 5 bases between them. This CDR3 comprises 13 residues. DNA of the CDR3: TGTGCCAGCGCCCACTCTGGGGCCAACGTCCTGACTTTC. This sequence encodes CASAHSGANVLTF.

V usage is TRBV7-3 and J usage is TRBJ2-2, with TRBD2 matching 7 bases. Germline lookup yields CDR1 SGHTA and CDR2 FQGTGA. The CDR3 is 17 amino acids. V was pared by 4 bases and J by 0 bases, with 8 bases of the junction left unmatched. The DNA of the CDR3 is TGTGCCAGCAGCTCGCAACCTAGCGGAACGAACACCGGGGAGCTGTTTTTT. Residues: CASSSQPSGTNTGELFF.

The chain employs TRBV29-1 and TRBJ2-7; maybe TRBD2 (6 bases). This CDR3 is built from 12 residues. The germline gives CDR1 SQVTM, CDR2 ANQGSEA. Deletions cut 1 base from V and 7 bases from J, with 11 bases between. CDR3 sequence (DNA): TGCAGCGTTGAAGGGGGAGGACGGGAGCAGTACTTC. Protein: CSVEGGGREQYF.

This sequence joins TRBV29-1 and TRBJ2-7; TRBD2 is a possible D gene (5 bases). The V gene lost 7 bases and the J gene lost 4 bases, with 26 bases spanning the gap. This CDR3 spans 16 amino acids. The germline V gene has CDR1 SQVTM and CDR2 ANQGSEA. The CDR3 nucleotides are TGCAGCGCTGGCCCCGGGATCAACGGTTACGATTACGAGCAGTACTTC. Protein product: CSAGPGINGYDYEQYF.

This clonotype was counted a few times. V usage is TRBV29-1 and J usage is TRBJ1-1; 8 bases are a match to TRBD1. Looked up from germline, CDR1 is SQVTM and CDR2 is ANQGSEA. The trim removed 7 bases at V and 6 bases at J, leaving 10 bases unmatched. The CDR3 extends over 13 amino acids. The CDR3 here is CSGRGQAKPEAFF. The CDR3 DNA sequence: TGCAGCGGTCGGGGACAGGCAAAACCTGAAGCTTTCTTT.

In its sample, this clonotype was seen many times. The CDR3 region is CASSSTGLAGSRSYNEQFF. The CDR3 nucleotides are TGCGCCAGCAGCTCTACGGGACTAGCGGGTTCCCGCTCCTACAATGAGCAGTTCTTC. This rearrangement joins TRBV5-1 to TRBJ2-1, with 12 nucleotides matching TRBD2. Trimming took 3 bases from V and 0 from J; bases not matched to a gene: 10. CDR1 and CDR2 (germline): SGHRS, YFSETQ. This CDR3 is built from 19 residues.

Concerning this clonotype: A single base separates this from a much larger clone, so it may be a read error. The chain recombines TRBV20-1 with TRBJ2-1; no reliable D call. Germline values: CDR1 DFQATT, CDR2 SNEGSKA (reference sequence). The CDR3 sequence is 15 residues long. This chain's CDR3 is CSAYQPTYSSNEQFF. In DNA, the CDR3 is TGCAGTGCTTACCAACCAACATACTCCTCCAATGAGCAGTTCTTC.

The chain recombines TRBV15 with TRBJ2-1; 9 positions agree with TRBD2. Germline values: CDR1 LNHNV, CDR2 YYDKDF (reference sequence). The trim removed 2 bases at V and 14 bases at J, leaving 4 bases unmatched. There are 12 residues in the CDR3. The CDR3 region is CATSRMGTSKFF. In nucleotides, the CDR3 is TGTGCCACCAGCAGAATGGGGACTAGCAAGTTCTTC.

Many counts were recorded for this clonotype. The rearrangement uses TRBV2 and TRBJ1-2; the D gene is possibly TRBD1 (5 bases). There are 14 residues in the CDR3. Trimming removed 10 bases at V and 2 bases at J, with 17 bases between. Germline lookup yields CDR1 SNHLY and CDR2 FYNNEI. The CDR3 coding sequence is TGTGCCACCTCCCCCGACAGTATCAACTATGGCTACACCTTC. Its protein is CATSPDSINYGYTF.

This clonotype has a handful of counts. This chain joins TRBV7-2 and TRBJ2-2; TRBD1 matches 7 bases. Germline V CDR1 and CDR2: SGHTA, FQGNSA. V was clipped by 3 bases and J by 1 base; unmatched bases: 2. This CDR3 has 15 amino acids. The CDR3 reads CASSFGTVNTGELFF. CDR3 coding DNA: TGTGCCAGCAGCTTCGGGACAGTGAACACCGGGGAGCTGTTTTTT.